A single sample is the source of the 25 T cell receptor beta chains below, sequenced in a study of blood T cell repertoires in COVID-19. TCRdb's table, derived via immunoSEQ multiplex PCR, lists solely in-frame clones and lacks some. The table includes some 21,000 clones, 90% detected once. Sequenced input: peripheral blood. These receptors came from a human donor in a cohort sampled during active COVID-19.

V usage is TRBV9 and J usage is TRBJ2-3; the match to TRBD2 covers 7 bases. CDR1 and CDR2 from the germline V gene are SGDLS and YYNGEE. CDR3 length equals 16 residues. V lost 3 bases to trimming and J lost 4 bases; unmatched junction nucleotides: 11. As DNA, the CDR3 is TGTGCCAGCAGCGGGGAGAGCCTAGCGGTGTCAGATACGCAGTATTTT. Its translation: CASSGESLAVSDTQYF.

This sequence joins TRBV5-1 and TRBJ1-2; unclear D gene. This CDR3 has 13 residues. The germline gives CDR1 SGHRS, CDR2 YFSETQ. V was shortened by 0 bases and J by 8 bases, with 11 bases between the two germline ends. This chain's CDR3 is CASSLDLGGGYTF. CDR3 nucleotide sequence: TGCGCCAGCAGCTTGGATTTAGGAGGGGGCTACACCTTC.

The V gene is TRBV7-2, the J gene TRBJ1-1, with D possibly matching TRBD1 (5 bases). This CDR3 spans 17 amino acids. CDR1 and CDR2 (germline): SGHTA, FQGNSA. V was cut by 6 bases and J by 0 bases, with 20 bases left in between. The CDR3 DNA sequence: TGTGCCAGCAGGTCGAGGACAAGGGAAGGAATGAACACTGAAGCTTTCTTT. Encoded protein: CASRSRTREGMNTEAFF.

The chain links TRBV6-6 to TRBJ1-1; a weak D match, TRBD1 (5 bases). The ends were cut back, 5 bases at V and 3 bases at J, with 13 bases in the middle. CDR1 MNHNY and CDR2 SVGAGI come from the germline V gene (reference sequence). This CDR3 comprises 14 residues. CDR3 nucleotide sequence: TGTGCCAGCAGTCCCAGGGTCCGGGACACTGAAGCTTTCTTT. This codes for CASSPRVRDTEAFF.

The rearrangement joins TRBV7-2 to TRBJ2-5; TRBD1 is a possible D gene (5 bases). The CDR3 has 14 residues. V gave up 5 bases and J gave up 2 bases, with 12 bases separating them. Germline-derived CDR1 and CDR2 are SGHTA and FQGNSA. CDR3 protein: CASSPRGQQETQYF. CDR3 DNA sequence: TGTGCCAGCAGCCCAAGGGGTCAGCAAGAGACCCAGTACTTC.

CDR3 in DNA: TGTGCCTGCTTGACAAAGAACACCGGGGAGCTGTTTTTT. Residues: CACLTKNTGELFF. The chain joins TRBV30 to TRBJ2-2; no clear D. Germline V CDR1 and CDR2: GTSNPN, SVGIG (reference sequence). Deletions cut 6 bases from V and 1 base from J, with 9 bases between. The CDR3 totals 13 residues.

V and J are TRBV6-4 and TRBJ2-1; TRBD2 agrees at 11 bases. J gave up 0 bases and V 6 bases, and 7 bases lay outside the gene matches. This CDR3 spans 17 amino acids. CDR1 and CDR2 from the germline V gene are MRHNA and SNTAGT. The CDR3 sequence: CASSPLAGVGSYNEQFF. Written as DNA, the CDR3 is TGTGCCAGCAGCCCACTAGCGGGAGTAGGCTCCTACAATGAGCAGTTCTTC.

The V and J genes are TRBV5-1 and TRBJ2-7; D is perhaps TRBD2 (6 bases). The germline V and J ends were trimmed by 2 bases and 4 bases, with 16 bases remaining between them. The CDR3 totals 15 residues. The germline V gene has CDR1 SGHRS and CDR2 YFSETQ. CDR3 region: CASSFGGAKEYEQYF. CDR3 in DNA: TGCGCCAGCAGCTTCGGAGGGGCCAAAGAATACGAGCAGTACTTC.

The CDR3: CASSFIPQTGPGNEQFF. The CDR3 DNA reads as TGTGCCAGCAGTTTTATCCCGCAGACAGGGCCGGGCAATGAGCAGTTCTTC. The chain combines TRBV28 with TRBJ2-1; 7 bases are shared with TRBD1. The CDR3 extends over 17 amino acids. The junction had 14 bases not matched to a gene; V was cut back by 3 bases and J by 6 bases. Germline CDR1 reads MDHEN; CDR2 reads SYDVKM.

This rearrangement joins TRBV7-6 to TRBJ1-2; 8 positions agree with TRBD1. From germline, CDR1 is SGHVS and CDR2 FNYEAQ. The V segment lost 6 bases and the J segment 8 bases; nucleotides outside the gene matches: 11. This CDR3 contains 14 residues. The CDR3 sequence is CASRSGTGRQGYTF. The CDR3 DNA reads TGTGCCAGCAGGTCGGGGACAGGACGCCAGGGCTACACCTTC.

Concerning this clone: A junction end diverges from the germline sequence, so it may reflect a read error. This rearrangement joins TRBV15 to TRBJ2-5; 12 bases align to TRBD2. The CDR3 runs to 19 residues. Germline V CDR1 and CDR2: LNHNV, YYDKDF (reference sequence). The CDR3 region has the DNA TGTGCCACCCGCAGAGTGGGCGCTAGCGGGGGGGCGGGGTTGGAGACCCAGTACTTC. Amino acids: CATRRVGASGGAGLETQYF.

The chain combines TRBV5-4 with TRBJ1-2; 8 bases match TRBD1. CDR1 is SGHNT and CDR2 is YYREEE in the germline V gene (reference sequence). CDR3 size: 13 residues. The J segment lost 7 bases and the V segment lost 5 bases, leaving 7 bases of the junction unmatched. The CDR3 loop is CASRSDRVSGYTF. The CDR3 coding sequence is TGTGCCAGCAGATCGGACAGGGTGAGTGGCTACACCTTC.

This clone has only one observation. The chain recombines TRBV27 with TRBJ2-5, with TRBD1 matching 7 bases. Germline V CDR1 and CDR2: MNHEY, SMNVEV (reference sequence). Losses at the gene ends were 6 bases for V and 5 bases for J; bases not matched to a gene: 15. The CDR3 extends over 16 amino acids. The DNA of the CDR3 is TGTGCCAGCAGGCTAATTTACAGGGGAGTTCGGGAGACCCAGTACTTC. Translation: CASRLIYRGVRETQYF.

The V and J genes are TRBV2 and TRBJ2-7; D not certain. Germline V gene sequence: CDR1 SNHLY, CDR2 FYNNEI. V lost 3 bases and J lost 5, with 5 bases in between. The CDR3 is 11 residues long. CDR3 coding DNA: TGTGCCAGCAGTGAGTTCAACGAGCAGTACTTC. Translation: CASSEFNEQYF.

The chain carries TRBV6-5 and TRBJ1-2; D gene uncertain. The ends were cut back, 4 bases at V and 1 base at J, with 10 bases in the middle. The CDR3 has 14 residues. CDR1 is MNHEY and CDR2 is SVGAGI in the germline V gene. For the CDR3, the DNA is TGTGCCAGCAGTTCGGTCGGGGTTAACTATGGCTACACCTTC. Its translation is CASSSVGVNYGYTF.

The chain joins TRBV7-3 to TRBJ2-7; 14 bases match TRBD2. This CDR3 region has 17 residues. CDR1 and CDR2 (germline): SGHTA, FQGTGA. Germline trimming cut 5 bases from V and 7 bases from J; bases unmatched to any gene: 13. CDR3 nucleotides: TGTGCCAGCAGCCCCCGACTAGCGGGGGGGCCGATTTTGGAGCAGTACTTC. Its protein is CASSPRLAGGPILEQYF.

CDR3 in amino acids: CASREGEAFF. The CDR3 DNA reads TGTGCCAGTAGAGAGGGTGAAGCTTTCTTT. V is TRBV19 and J is TRBJ1-1, with D unclear. The CDR3 length is 10 residues. V lost 6 bases, J lost 7 bases, and 6 bases lay in between. Per the germline V gene, CDR1 is LNHDA and CDR2 is SQIVND (reference sequence).

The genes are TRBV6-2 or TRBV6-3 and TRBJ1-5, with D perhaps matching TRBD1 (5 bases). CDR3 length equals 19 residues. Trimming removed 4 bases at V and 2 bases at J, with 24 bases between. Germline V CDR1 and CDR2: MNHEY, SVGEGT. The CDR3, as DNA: TGTGCCAGCAGTTCGCGACCTCAGGGATTGAACTATGGCAATCAGCCCCAGCATTTT. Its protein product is CASSSRPQGLNYGNQPQHF.

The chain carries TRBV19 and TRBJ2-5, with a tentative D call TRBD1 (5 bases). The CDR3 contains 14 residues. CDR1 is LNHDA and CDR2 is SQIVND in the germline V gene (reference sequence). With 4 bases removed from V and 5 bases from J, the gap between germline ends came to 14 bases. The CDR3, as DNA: TGTGCCAGTAGTAGGGTAGGGGTTGAGGAGACCCAGTACTTC. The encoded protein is CASSRVGVEETQYF.

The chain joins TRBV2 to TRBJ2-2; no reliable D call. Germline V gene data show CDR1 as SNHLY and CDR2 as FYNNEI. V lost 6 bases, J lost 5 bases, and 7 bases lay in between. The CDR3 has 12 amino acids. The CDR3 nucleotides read TGTGCCAGCAGACAGACGACCGGGGAGCTGTTTTTT. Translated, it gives CASRQTTGELFF.

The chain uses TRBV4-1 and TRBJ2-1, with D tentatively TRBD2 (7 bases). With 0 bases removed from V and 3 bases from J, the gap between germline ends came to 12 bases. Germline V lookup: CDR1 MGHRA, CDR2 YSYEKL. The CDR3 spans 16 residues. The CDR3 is CASSQEGGGHYNEQFF. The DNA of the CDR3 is TGCGCCAGCAGCCAAGAGGGCGGGGGCCACTACAATGAGCAGTTCTTC.

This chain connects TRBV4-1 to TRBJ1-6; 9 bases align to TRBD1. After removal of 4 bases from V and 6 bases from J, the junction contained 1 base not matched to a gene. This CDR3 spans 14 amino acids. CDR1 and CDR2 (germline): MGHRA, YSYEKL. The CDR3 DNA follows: TGCGCCAGCAGCCGGGACAGGGCTAATTCACCCCTCCACTTT. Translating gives CASSRDRANSPLHF.

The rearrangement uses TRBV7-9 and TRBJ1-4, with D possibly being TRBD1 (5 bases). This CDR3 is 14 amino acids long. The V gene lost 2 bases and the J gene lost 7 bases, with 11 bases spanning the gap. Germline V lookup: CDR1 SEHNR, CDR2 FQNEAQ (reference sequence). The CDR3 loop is CASSLYSRGEKLFF. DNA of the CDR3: TGTGCCAGCAGCTTATACTCTAGGGGTGAAAAACTGTTTTTT. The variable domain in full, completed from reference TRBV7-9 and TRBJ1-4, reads DTGVSQNPRHKITKRGQNVTFRCDPISEHNRLYWYRQTLGQGPEFLTYFQNEAQLEKSRLLSDRFSAERPKGSFSTLEIQRTEQGDSAMYLCASSLYSRGEKLFFGSGTQLSVL.

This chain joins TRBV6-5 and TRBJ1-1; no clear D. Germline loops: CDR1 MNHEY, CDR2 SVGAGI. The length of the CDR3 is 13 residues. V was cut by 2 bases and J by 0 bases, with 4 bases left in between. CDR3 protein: CASSYLLNTEAFF. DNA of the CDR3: TGTGCCAGCAGTTACCTTTTGAACACTGAAGCTTTCTTT.

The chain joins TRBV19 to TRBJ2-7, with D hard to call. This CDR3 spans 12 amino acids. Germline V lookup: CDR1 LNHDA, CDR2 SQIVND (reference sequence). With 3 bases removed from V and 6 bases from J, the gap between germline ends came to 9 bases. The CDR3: CASSIGPSEQYF. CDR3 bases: TGTGCCAGTAGTATTGGTCCCAGCGAGCAGTACTTC. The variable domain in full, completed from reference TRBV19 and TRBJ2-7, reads DGGITQSPKYLFRKEGQNVTLSCEQNLNHDAMYWYRQDPGQGLRLIYYSQIVNDFQKGDIAEGYSVSREKKESFPLTVTSAQKNPTAFYLCASSIGPSEQYFGPGTRLTVT.